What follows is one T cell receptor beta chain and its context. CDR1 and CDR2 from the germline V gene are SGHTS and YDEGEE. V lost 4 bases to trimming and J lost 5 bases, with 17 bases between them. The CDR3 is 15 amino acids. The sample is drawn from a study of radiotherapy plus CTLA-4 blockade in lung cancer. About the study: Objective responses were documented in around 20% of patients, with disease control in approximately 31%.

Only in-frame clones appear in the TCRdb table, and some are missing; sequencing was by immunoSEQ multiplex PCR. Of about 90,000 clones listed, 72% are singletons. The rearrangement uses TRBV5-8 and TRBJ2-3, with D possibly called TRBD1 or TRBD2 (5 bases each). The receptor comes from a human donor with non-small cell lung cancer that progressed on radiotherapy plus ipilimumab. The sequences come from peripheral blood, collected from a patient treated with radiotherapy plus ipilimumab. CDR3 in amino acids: CASSPGRGEGDTQYF. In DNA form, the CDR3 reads TGTGCCAGCAGCCCGGGAAGGGGCGAGGGAGATACGCAGTATTTT.